These 8 T cell receptor beta chains were sequenced from one sample in a study of blood T cell repertoires in COVID-19. Only in-frame clones appear in the TCRdb table, and some are missing; sequencing was by immunoSEQ multiplex PCR. The sample contains more than 110,000 clones, about 80% of which appear only once. Material for sequencing was peripheral blood. These receptors were collected from a human donor in a cohort sampled during active COVID-19.

This chain connects TRBV18 to TRBJ2-3; D not certain. V was pared by 3 bases and J by 4 bases, with 8 bases between. Germline-derived CDR1 and CDR2 are KGHSH and LQKENI. CDR3 size: 13 residues. CDR3 amino acids: CASSPHPADTQYF. The CDR3 bases are TGTGCCAGCTCACCCCACCCGGCAGATACGCAGTATTTT.

V and J are TRBV18 and TRBJ2-2; the D gene is possibly TRBD1 (5 bases). The CDR3 is made up of 15 amino acids. CDR1 is KGHSH, CDR2 LQKENI, per germline. V was cut by 0 bases and J by 3 bases, with 8 bases left in between. The CDR3: CASSPPGRDTGELFF. CDR3 nucleotide sequence: TGTGCCAGCTCACCACCGGGCAGGGACACCGGGGAGCTGTTTTTT.

This chain's CDR3 is CASSLLDRVVETQYF. The DNA for the CDR3 is TGCGCCAGCAGCTTGTTGGACAGGGTGGTGGAGACCCAGTACTTC. The chain uses TRBV5-1 and TRBJ2-5, with TRBD1 matching 8 bases. This CDR3 contains 15 residues. CDR1 and CDR2 from the germline V gene are SGHRS and YFSETQ. Losses at the gene ends were 1 base for V and 5 bases for J; bases not matched to a gene: 7.

The V gene is TRBV6-2 or TRBV6-3, the J gene TRBJ1-1; D is possibly TRBD1 (6 bases). CDR1 is MNHEY, CDR2 SVGEGT, per germline. Trimming took off 5 bases at V and 1 base at J, with 11 bases between the two ends. This CDR3 has 14 amino acids. CDR3 DNA sequence: TGTGCCAGCAGTCCCCACAGGGCGAACACTGAAGCTTTCTTT. It encodes CASSPHRANTEAFF.

About this clone: Distinct nucleotide sequences in the sample also encode this CDR3. The rearrangement links TRBV6-5 to TRBJ1-6; D possibly corresponds to TRBD1 (5 bases). V dropped 4 bases and J dropped 7 bases, with 11 bases sitting between them. This CDR3 is built from 14 residues. The germline V gene has CDR1 MNHEY and CDR2 SVGAGI. The DNA for the CDR3 is TGTGCCAGCAGTTTACGGGGGACGAATTCACCCCTCCACTTT. Translated: CASSLRGTNSPLHF.

This clone was counted between two and nine times. The rearrangement links TRBV19 to TRBJ1-3; D is uncertain. Germline V lookup: CDR1 LNHDA, CDR2 SQIVND (reference sequence). Trimming took off 1 base at V and 0 bases at J, with 16 bases between the two ends. The CDR3 totals 18 residues. The CDR3: CASSIALRQTLSGNTIYF. The CDR3 DNA reads TGTGCCAGTAGTATAGCCTTAAGGCAGACTCTCTCTGGAAACACCATATATTTT.

The chain uses TRBV6-5 and TRBJ1-1; D possibly corresponds to TRBD1 (5 bases). Germline values: CDR1 MNHEY, CDR2 SVGAGI. CDR3 length: 12 residues. Trimming removed 2 bases from V and 7 bases from J, with 8 bases in between. The CDR3 DNA reads TGTGCCAGCAGTTACGCGGGGGGTGAAGCTTTCTTT. It codes for CASSYAGGEAFF.

The V and J genes are TRBV14 and TRBJ2-5; D is possibly TRBD2 (5 bases). There are 13 residues in the CDR3. Germline V gives CDR1 SGHDN, CDR2 FVKESK. V lost 0 bases to trimming and J lost 10 bases, with 12 bases between them. CDR3 region: CASSQESGVSQYF. The CDR3 region has the DNA TGTGCCAGCAGCCAAGAGTCCGGGGTGAGCCAGTACTTC.